These 15 T cell receptor beta chains share one sample of origin, sequenced in a study of cytomegalovirus exposure and HLA in healthy donors. In the PCR, 60 Vbeta and 13 Jbeta primers were used. Measured with immunoSEQ multiplex PCR; TCRdb has only the in-frame clones, and not every one. Its table records tens of thousands of clones. Sequenced sample: PBMCs. These receptors all stem from a female donor in good health and CMV-seropositive.

This chain joins TRBV10-2 and TRBJ2-7, with 10 bases aligning to TRBD2. Germline V gives CDR1 WSHSY, CDR2 SAAADI. This CDR3 is 14 amino acids long. J gave up 4 bases and V 4 bases, and 4 bases lay outside the gene matches. The CDR3 here is CASSGSGRRYEQYF. CDR3 nucleotide sequence: TGCGCCAGCAGTGGTAGCGGGAGGAGGTACGAGCAGTACTTC.

V gene TRBV6-4 combines with J gene TRBJ2-1; 14 bases fit TRBD2. Germline CDR1 reads MRHNA; CDR2 reads SNTAGT. V shed 5 bases, J shed 8 bases, and the junction held 5 bases outside the gene matches. The CDR3 sequence is 15 residues long. The CDR3 nucleotides read TGTGCCAGCAGTCGACTAGCGGGGGGGCGTGATGAGCAGTTCTTC. This gives the protein CASSRLAGGRDEQFF.

The chain combines TRBV7-8 with TRBJ1-5, with unresolved D. Germline CDR1 reads SGHVS; CDR2 reads FQNEAQ. CDR3 length equals 13 residues. V was cut by 1 base and J by 6 bases, with 7 bases left in between. The CDR3 sequence: CASSLGRSQPQHF. CDR3 bases: TGTGCCAGCAGCTTAGGCAGGTCTCAGCCCCAGCATTTT. Using reference TRBV7-8 and TRBJ1-5 for the parts outside the CDR3, the full variable domain is GAGVSQSPRYKVAKRGQDVALRCDPISGHVSLFWYQQALGQGPEFLTYFQNEAQLDKSGLPSDRFFAERPEGSVSTLKIQRTQQEDSAVYLCASSLGRSQPQHFGDGTRLSIL.

This rearrangement joins TRBV2 to TRBJ2-5; a weak D match, TRBD2 (7 bases). This CDR3 contains 14 residues. CDR1 is SNHLY, CDR2 FYNNEI, per germline. With 1 base removed from V and 4 bases from J, the gap between germline ends came to 10 bases. This chain's CDR3 is CASSEGEGGETQYF. CDR3 nucleotide sequence: TGTGCCAGCAGTGAAGGGGAGGGGGGAGAGACCCAGTACTTC.

The chain has TRBV6-5 and TRBJ2-1, with a weak D call TRBD1 (6 bases). V lost 0 bases to trimming and J lost 6 bases, with 15 bases between them. Per germline, CDR1 MNHEY and CDR2 SVGAGI. This CDR3 is 16 amino acids long. The CDR3 here is CASSYSTLEQGNEQFF. Written as DNA, the CDR3 is TGTGCCAGCAGTTACTCAACCCTTGAACAGGGCAATGAGCAGTTCTTC.

This chain uses TRBV6-1 with TRBJ1-3; D remains unclear. V shed 8 bases and J shed 4 bases, with 18 bases lying between them. Per the germline V gene, CDR1 is MNHNS and CDR2 is SASEGT. The CDR3 extends over 15 amino acids. CDR3 residues: CASRAWRRVGNTIYF. As DNA, the CDR3 is TGTGCCAGCCGAGCCTGGCGGAGGGTAGGAAACACCATATATTTT.

The chain employs TRBV4-3 and TRBJ2-7, with D perhaps TRBD2 (5 bases). Between the trimmed V and J ends, which lost 0 bases and 3 bases, there was a span of 12 bases. The CDR3 totals 15 residues. Germline V gene data show CDR1 as LGHNA and CDR2 as YSLEER. Here the CDR3 reads CASSQDLGELYEQYF. The DNA of the CDR3 is TGCGCCAGCAGCCAAGATTTGGGAGAGCTCTACGAGCAGTACTTC.

V is TRBV6-1 and J is TRBJ1-4; D gene ambiguous. This CDR3 is built from 14 residues. CDR1 MNHNS and CDR2 SASEGT come from the germline V gene. The V end was cut by 4 bases, the J end by 5 bases, with 11 bases between. The CDR3 nucleotides read TGTGCCAGCAGTGCCGGGAGCATCAATGAAAAACTGTTTTTT. Translation gives CASSAGSINEKLFF.

J is TRBJ2-7 and V is TRBV6-6, with D possibly matching TRBD2 (6 bases). The CDR3 length is 15 residues. Germline V gene lookup returns CDR1 MNHNY and CDR2 SVGAGI (reference sequence). With 3 bases removed from V and 2 bases from J, the gap between germline ends came to 14 bases. The CDR3 region is CASSYAAGPAYEQYF. The CDR3 coding sequence is TGTGCCAGCAGTTATGCGGCGGGGCCGGCCTACGAGCAGTACTTC.

Here the CDR3 reads CASSLQGTTNTGELFF. As DNA, the CDR3 is TGCGCCAGCAGCTTGCAGGGGACAACGAACACCGGGGAGCTGTTTTTT. This rearrangement joins TRBV5-1 to TRBJ2-2; weak D call: TRBD1 (6 bases). CDR1 is SGHRS and CDR2 is YFSETQ in the germline V gene. The V gene lost 1 base and the J gene lost 0 bases, with 10 bases spanning the gap. CDR3 length: 16 amino acids.

The rearrangement links TRBV2 to TRBJ2-7; TRBD1 aligns across 7 bases. This CDR3 is 15 amino acids long. Germline V CDR1 and CDR2: SNHLY, FYNNEI. The V and J ends lost 3 bases and 2 bases, in that order; junction bases with no gene match: 7. This chain's CDR3 is CASSDQTGLTYEQYF. In nucleotides, the CDR3 is TGTGCCAGCAGTGATCAGACAGGGCTTACCTACGAGCAGTACTTC.

The chain carries TRBV20-1 and TRBJ2-1; TRBD1 matches at 8 bases. Germline loops: CDR1 DFQATT, CDR2 SNEGSKA (reference sequence). This CDR3 region has 10 residues. Trimming at V came to 6 bases and at J to 12 bases, leaving 4 bases not matched to a gene. DNA of the CDR3: TGCAGTGCGATACAGGGGGGGCAGTTCTTC. As protein: CSAIQGGQFF.

This chain links TRBV5-1 with TRBJ2-1, with 7 nucleotides matching TRBD2. In germline, CDR1 is SGHRS, CDR2 YFSETQ. The CDR3 totals 17 residues. Unmatched junction bases numbered 15, after V lost 4 bases and J lost 5 bases. CDR3 sequence (DNA): TGCGCCAGCAGCGTGGTAGCGGGCGGTAGGTCCCACAATGAGCAGTTCTTC. It specifies CASSVVAGGRSHNEQFF.

Note on this clone: This CDR3 is also generated by other DNA sequences in the sample. The V and J genes are TRBV18 and TRBJ1-1, with 8 bases lining up with TRBD1. V was clipped by 6 bases and J by 10 bases; unmatched bases: 7. Germline V gene sequence: CDR1 KGHSH, CDR2 LQKENI. This CDR3 is 12 amino acids long. The chain's CDR3 is CASSPDRERAFF. CDR3 nucleotide sequence: TGTGCCAGCTCGCCGGACAGGGAACGAGCTTTCTTT.

This sequence joins TRBV7-2 and TRBJ2-5, with 9 bases aligning to TRBD2. The CDR3 consists of 16 residues. Trimming at V came to 2 bases and at J to 2 bases, leaving 6 bases not matched to a gene. Germline V gene data show CDR1 as SGHTA and CDR2 as FQGNSA. The CDR3 reads CASSLTGTSPQETQYF. DNA for the CDR3: TGTGCCAGCAGCTTAACAGGGACTAGCCCACAAGAGACCCAGTACTTC.